The present T cell receptor beta chain was sequenced within a study of post-analysis software for immune sequencing data. About the study: As for disease course, relapsing-remitting, secondary progressive and progressive-relapsing multiple sclerosis were all included.

Unique-molecular-identifier-tagged TCR beta cDNA libraries were used. T cells, roughly 1 to 10 million of them, yielded about half a million cDNA molecules. Using its own MiXCR run on the PCR reads, TCRdb lists one record per CDR3 protein. This repertoire shows around 260,000 distinct CDR3 sequences, 30% to 45% found once; its top ten account for roughly 4.8%. CDR3 size: 17 residues. From germline, CDR1 is LGHNA and CDR2 YNFKEQ. The study's findings and limits: The study found TRBV5-6, TRBV5-1 and TRBV20-1 among about five TRBV segments more frequent in patients than controls. People with multiple sclerosis had a significantly lower normalized Chao1 diversity than controls did. Same-batch samples co-clustered strongly by F measure.

Details on this clonotype: Its matching antigen is unknown. A much larger clone is a single base away; this may be a read error.

This sequence originates from a girl between 5 and 17 years old with multiple sclerosis. Sequenced: blood. This chain uses TRBV4-2 with TRBJ2-1; 9 positions agree with TRBD2. The better agreement between TRBJ2-7 and the DNA end casts doubt on the J call. As DNA, the CDR3 is TGTGCCAGCAGCCAAGGTGGCGGGGGGGCCGTCTACAATGAGCAGTACTTC. Its protein product is CASSQGGGGAVYNEQYF.